These T cell receptor beta chains were read from a single sample in a study of T-cell reconstitution after alpha-beta-depleted transplantation in children. One entry per CDR3 protein, called by TCRdb with MiXCR from the PCR reads. The top ten clones hold 30% of a sample with about 48,000 distinct CDR3 sequences, 5.5% to 7.5% of them seen once. Sequences were derived from PBMCs, mostly from graft donor cells, sampled 60 days after TCRalphabeta/CD19-depleted stem cell transplant. These receptors originate from a female patient between 2 and 15 years old who had a stem cell transplant for aplastic anemia, so the T cells may come from the graft donor. The CDR3 runs from the conserved cysteine through the conserved F or W. D genes are given only for firm matches. Size values are once, few and many counts, or a class for expanded clones, and some rows have none.

j_gene	abundance	v_gene	d_gene	CDR3nt	CDR3aa
TRBJ2-1	many	TRBV5-1	TRBD2	TGCGCCAGCAGCATTACTAGCGGGGTATACAATGAGCAGTTCTTC	CASSITSGVYNEQFF
TRBJ1-3	few	TRBV5-6	-	TGTGCCAGCAGCTTGGCCCTTACGGGACTCCACTCTGGAAACACCATATATTTT	CASSLALTGLHSGNTIYF
TRBJ2-5	medium-sized	TRBV4-1	-	TGCGCCAGCAGCCAAAACGGCGAGTGGGAGACCCAGTACTTC	CASSQNGEWETQYF
TRBJ2-6	many	TRBV28	TRBD1	TGTGCCAGTTGGGGGACAGCTAGCTCTGGGGCCAACGTCCTGACTTTC	CASWGTASSGANVLTF
TRBJ2-1	many	TRBV4-1	TRBD2	TGCGCCAGCAGCCAAACTGGGACTAGCGGGGGGAAGTTCTTC	CASSQTGTSGGKFF
TRBJ2-5	many	TRBV25-1	-	TGTGCCAGCAGCCTCTTCCCTCGGGCCCCTGAGACCCAGTACTTC	CASSLFPRAPETQYF
TRBJ1-5	many	TRBV5-1	-	TGCGCCAGCAGCTTGGGACGGGGCAATCAGCCCCAGCATTTT	CASSLGRGNQPQHF
TRBJ2-7	many	TRBV9	-	TGTGCCAGCAGCGTAGGCGCAGAAAGCTACGAGCAGTACTTC	CASSVGAESYEQYF
TRBJ2-7	few	TRBV4-1	TRBD1	TGCGCCAGCAGCCAACCGGGACAGTCCTACGAGCAGTACTTC	CASSQPGQSYEQYF
TRBJ2-7	many	TRBV28	-	TGTGCCAGCATTGGGCGGGGACGGACGGGATACGAGCAGTACTTC	CASIGRGRTGYEQYF
TRBJ1-1	many	TRBV15	TRBD1	TGTGCCACCAGCAATGGACAGGGTTTCGGAGCTTTCTTT	CATSNGQGFGAFF
TRBJ2-3	many	TRBV11-2	-	TGTGCCAGCAGCTTAGAAGGCAGCACAGATACGCAGTATTTT	CASSLEGSTDTQYF
TRBJ2-2	many	TRBV7-2	-	TGTGCCAGCACCCCCGGACTTTACACCGGGGAGCTGTTTTTT	CASTPGLYTGELFF
TRBJ2-2	-	TRBV5-1	TRBD2	TGCGCCAGCAGCGTCACTAGCGGGAGTTTCACCGGGGAGCTGTTTTTT	CASSVTSGSFTGELFF
TRBJ2-2	few	TRBV7-9	TRBD1	TGTGCCAGCAGCTTCGCGACAGGGATGTACACCGGGGAGCTGTTTTTT	CASSFATGMYTGELFF
TRBJ2-1	-	TRBV4-2	-	TGTGCCAGCAGCCAAACGGGGAGCTCCTACAATGAGCAGTTCTTC	CASSQTGSSYNEQFF
TRBJ2-3	many	TRBV10-3	-	TGTGCCATCACCCCCCGCACATGTTCAGATACGCAGTATTTT	CAITPRTCSDTQYF
TRBJ1-3	many	TRBV9	-	TGTGCCAGCAGCGGTGGGTTCTCTGGAAACACCATATATTTT	CASSGGFSGNTIYF
TRBJ2-5	many	TRBV20-1	TRBD2	TGCAGTGCTAGAGATGGAGGGCGGGAGTGGCAAGAGACCCAGTACTTC	CSARDGGREWQETQYF
TRBJ2-1	few	TRBV4-1	-	TGCGCCAGCAGCCAAGATTGGGGGAAATCCTACAATGAGCAGTTCTTC	CASSQDWGKSYNEQFF
TRBJ2-5	many	TRBV5-1	-	TGCGCCAGCAGCATCGGGACCCCCGGGGAGACCCAGTACTTC	CASSIGTPGETQYF
TRBJ2-1	many	TRBV24-1	-	TGTGCCACCAGTGCCGACACTTCCAATGAGCAGTTCTTC	CATSADTSNEQFF
TRBJ2-7	many	TRBV7-2	-	TGTGCCAGCAGCTCCCAGTTCTACGAGCAGTACTTC	CASSSQFYEQYF
TRBJ1-1	few	TRBV18	-	TGTGCCAGCTCACCACCGGGGAACACTGAAGCTTTCTTT	CASSPPGNTEAFF
TRBJ2-7	few	TRBV3-1	TRBD2	TGTGCCAGCAGCGTTAGCGGGGGAGAAACCTACGAGCAGTACTTC	CASSVSGGETYEQYF
TRBJ2-3	-	TRBV4-1	-	TGCGCCAGCAGCCGTGCCCTGGGCGGGATAGAAATTCCAGATACGCAGTATTTT	CASSRALGGIEIPDTQYF
TRBJ2-1	many	TRBV12-3/TRBV12-4	TRBD2	TGTGCCAGCAGTTCGGGACTAGCGGGCCTGGGGGAGCAGTTCTTC	CASSSGLAGLGEQFF